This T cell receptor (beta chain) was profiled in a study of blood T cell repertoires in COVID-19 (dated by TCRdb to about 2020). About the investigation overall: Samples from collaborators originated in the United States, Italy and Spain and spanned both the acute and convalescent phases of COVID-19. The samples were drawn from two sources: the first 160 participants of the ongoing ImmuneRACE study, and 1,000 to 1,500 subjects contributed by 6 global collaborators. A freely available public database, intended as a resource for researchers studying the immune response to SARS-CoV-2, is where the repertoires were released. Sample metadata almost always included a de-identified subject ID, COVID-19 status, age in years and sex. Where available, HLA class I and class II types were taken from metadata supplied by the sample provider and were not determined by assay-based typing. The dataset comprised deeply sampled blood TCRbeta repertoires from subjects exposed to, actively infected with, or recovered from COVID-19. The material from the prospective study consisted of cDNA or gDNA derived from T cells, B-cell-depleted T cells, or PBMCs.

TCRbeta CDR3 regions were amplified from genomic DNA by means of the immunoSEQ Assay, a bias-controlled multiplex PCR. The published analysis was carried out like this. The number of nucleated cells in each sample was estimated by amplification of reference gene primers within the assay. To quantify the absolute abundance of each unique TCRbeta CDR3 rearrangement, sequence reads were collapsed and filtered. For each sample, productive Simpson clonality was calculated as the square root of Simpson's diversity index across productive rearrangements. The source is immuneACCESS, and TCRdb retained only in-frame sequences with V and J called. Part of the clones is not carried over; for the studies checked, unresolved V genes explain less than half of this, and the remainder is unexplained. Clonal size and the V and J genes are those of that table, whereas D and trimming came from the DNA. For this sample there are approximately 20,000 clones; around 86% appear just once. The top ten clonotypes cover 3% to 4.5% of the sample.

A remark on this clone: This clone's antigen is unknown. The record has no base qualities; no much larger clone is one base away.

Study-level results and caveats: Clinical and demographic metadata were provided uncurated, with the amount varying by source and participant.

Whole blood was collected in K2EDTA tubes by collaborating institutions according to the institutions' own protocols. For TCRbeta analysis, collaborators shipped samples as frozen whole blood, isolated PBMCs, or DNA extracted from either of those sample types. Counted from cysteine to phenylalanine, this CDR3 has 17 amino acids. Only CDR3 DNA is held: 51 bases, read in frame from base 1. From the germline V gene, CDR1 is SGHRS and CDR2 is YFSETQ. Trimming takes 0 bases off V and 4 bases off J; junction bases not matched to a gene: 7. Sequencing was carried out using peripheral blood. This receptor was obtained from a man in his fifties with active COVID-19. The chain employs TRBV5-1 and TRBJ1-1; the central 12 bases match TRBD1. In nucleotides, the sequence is TGCGCCAGCAGCTTGGCGGGGACAGGGGGCCAGGGCACTGAAGCTTTCTTT. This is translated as CASSLAGTGGQGTEAFF.